This T cell receptor beta chain is from a study of vaccination and CD4 T cells after COVID-19. This clonotype was detected only a few times. The antigen remains undetermined. Trimming shortened V by 0 bases and J by 1 base, and 7 bases separated the two germline ends. The germline V gene has CDR1 SGHNT and CDR2 YYREEE (reference sequence). The CDR3 spans 14 residues. Regarding treatment: approximately 9-day PBMC culture with coronavirus spike peptide pools or control peptides (ViraFEST assay). Cultured CD4+ T cells had their DNA profiled by the Oncomine TCR Beta short-read assay. TCRdb independently ran MiXCR on the PCR reads; one entry per CDR3 protein. The sample has 15,000 to 20,000 distinct CDR3 sequences, roughly two fifths seen once.

The rearrangement uses TRBV5-4 and TRBJ1-1, with D unresolved. This clonotype was sampled from a human donor who had recovered from COVID-19. Sequencing was carried out using CD4+ T cells from blood, cultured in vitro. The CDR3 DNA sequence: TGTGCCAGCAGCTTGGTGCAAAGGAACACTGAAGCTTTCTTT. Amino acid sequence: CASSLVQRNTEAFF.